These 21 T cell receptor beta chains came from one sample sequenced in a study of blood T cell repertoires in COVID-19. Method: immunoSEQ multiplex PCR; TCRdb's copy keeps in-frame clones and lacks some. Among about 200,000 clones listed, about 86% were seen once. The source material was peripheral blood. The receptors shown here come from a woman in her 70s with acute or convalescent COVID-19.

The chain joins TRBV29-1 to TRBJ1-5; 8 nucleotides agree with TRBD1. With V trimmed by 4 bases and J by 4 bases, 0 bases remained unmatched. Germline CDR1 reads SQVTM; CDR2 reads ANQGSEA. CDR3 size: 12 residues. The CDR3 DNA is TGCAGCGTTGGGACAGGGAATCAGCCCCAGCATTTT. Residues: CSVGTGNQPQHF. The full variable domain, with the rest looked up from reference TRBV29-1 and TRBJ1-5, is SAVISQKPSRDICQRGTSLTIQCQVDSQVTMMFWYRQQPGQSLTLIATANQGSEATYESGFVIDKFPISRPNLTFSTLTVSNMSPEDSSIYLCSVGTGNQPQHFGDGTRLSIL.

The chain couples TRBV11-1 to TRBJ1-5, with D hard to call. There are 13 residues in the CDR3. The V end lost 5 bases, the J end lost 7 bases, and 12 bases lay between the germline ends. From germline, CDR1 is SGHAT and CDR2 FQDESV (reference sequence). The CDR3 reads CASSTGYGQPQHF. The DNA of the CDR3 is TGTGCCAGCAGCACGGGTTACGGGCAGCCCCAGCATTTT. Full variable domain (remainder filled in from reference TRBV11-1 and TRBJ1-5): EAEVAQSPRYKITEKSQAVAFWCDPISGHATLYWYRQILGQGPELLVQFQDESVVDDSQLPKDRFSAERLKGVDSTLKIQPAELGDSAMYLCASSTGYGQPQHFGDGTRLSIL.

The rearrangement joins TRBV24-1 to TRBJ2-6; D ambiguous. Germline values: CDR1 KGHDR, CDR2 SFDVKD. The CDR3 totals 18 residues. V was pared by 4 bases and J by 0 bases, with 15 bases between. DNA for the CDR3: TGTGCCACCAGTGAGTCAGGCACTTCAAGCTCTGGGGCCAACGTCCTGACTTTC. It codes for CATSESGTSSSGANVLTF.

This clone is a singleton in its sample. The rearrangement uses TRBV7-2 and TRBJ1-1, with TRBD1 as a possible D gene (5 bases). The V gene's germline CDR1 is SGHTA and CDR2 FQGNSA. This CDR3 spans 13 amino acids. Trimming pared 3 bases from V and 5 bases from J, leaving 10 bases between. CDR3 amino acids: CASSFQGGTEAFF. CDR3 DNA sequence: TGTGCCAGCAGCTTTCAGGGAGGAACTGAAGCTTTCTTT.

The chain carries TRBV19 and TRBJ2-2, with 13 positions matching TRBD2. Germline V CDR1 and CDR2: LNHDA, SQIVND (reference sequence). V shed 1 base, J shed 7 bases, and the junction held 6 bases outside the gene matches. CDR3 length: 17 amino acids. The CDR3: CASSIGGLAGVLGELFF. In DNA, the CDR3 is TGTGCCAGTAGTATAGGCGGACTAGCGGGAGTTCTCGGGGAGCTGTTTTTT.

The rearrangement joins TRBV19 to TRBJ1-5; TRBD1 aligns across 8 bases. Per germline, CDR1 LNHDA and CDR2 SQIVND (reference sequence). The CDR3 loop spans 16 amino acids. Losses at the gene ends were 4 bases for V and 9 bases for J; bases not matched to a gene: 14. The CDR3 region is CASSTLGQVGPLPQHF. For the CDR3, the DNA is TGTGCCAGTAGTACCCTGGGACAGGTCGGGCCTCTGCCCCAGCATTTT. The full variable domain, in which reference TRBV19 and TRBJ1-5 provide the parts outside the CDR3, is DGGITQSPKYLFRKEGQNVTLSCEQNLNHDAMYWYRQDPGQGLRLIYYSQIVNDFQKGDIAEGYSVSREKKESFPLTVTSAQKNPTAFYLCASSTLGQVGPLPQHFGDGTRLSIL.

The chain joins TRBV11-2 to TRBJ1-2; 11 bases agree with TRBD1. CDR1 and CDR2 from the germline V gene are SGHAT and FQNNGV. CDR3 size: 19 residues. J was trimmed by 2 bases and V by 0 bases; bases with no gene match: 11. The CDR3 loop is CASSLDIGTGGPANYGYTF. DNA of the CDR3: TGTGCCAGCAGCTTAGATATAGGGACAGGGGGACCAGCGAACTATGGCTACACCTTC.

The gene calls are TRBV5-1 and TRBJ2-5, with no clear D. The CDR3 is 12 amino acids. Germline lookup yields CDR1 SGHRS and CDR2 YFSETQ. The V gene lost 2 bases and the J gene lost 2 bases, with 4 bases spanning the gap. This CDR3 reads CASSLEQETQYF. In DNA, the CDR3 is TGCGCCAGCAGCTTAGAGCAAGAGACCCAGTACTTC.

V gene TRBV18 combines with J gene TRBJ1-1; D gene unclear. The V gene's germline CDR1 is KGHSH and CDR2 LQKENI. This CDR3 region has 12 residues. Deletions cut 5 bases from V and 2 bases from J, with 6 bases between. For the CDR3, the DNA is TGTGCCAGCTCAAACAGTAACACTGAAGCTTTCTTT. Encoded protein: CASSNSNTEAFF.

The gene calls are TRBV15 and TRBJ1-1; D call uncertain. CDR1 is LNHNV, CDR2 YYDKDF, per germline (reference sequence). Trimming removed 0 bases from V and 4 bases from J, with 9 bases in between. The CDR3 length is 14 residues. Here the CDR3 DNA reads TGTGCCACCAGCAGAGAGGCGGGTGCCACTGAAGCTTTCTTT. Translation: CATSREAGATEAFF.

This chain connects TRBV5-1 to TRBJ2-1; D perhaps matches TRBD1 (5 bases). The germline V and J ends were trimmed by 2 bases and 9 bases, with 12 bases remaining between them. The V gene's germline CDR1 is SGHRS and CDR2 YFSETQ. This CDR3 is 13 amino acids long. CDR3 nucleotide sequence: TGCGCCAGCAGCTTCGGACAAGCGAGTGAGCAGTTCTTC. As protein: CASSFGQASEQFF. Full variable domain (remainder filled in from reference TRBV5-1 and TRBJ2-1): KAGVTQTPRYLIKTRGQQVTLSCSPISGHRSVSWYQQTPGQGLQFLFEYFSETQRNKGNFPGRFSGRQFSNSRSEMNVSTLELGDSALYLCASSFGQASEQFFGPGTRLTVL.

The V call is TRBV19, the J call TRBJ1-4; TRBD1 might be the D (6 bases). The ends were cut back, 3 bases at V and 1 base at J, with 9 bases in the middle. Per the germline V gene, CDR1 is LNHDA and CDR2 is SQIVND (reference sequence). The CDR3 contains 15 residues. CDR3: CASSIQGQTNEKLFF. The DNA for the CDR3 is TGTGCCAGTAGTATCCAGGGGCAAACTAATGAAAAACTGTTTTTT.

The chain is built from TRBV5-6 and TRBJ1-1; D gene unclear. CDR1 is SGHDT, CDR2 YYEEEE, per germline. V was cut by 0 bases and J by 7 bases, with 10 bases left in between. The CDR3 extends over 13 amino acids. The CDR3 DNA sequence: TGTGCCAGCAGCTTGGTTGGAGGGCGTGAAGCTTTCTTT. Its protein product is CASSLVGGREAFF.

The chain links TRBV4-2 to TRBJ1-1; D uncertain. The CDR3 has 18 amino acids. Germline V gene sequence: CDR1 LGHNA, CDR2 YNFKEQ. The V and J ends lost 0 bases and 0 bases respectively, with 17 bases between them. DNA for the CDR3: TGTGCCAGCAGCCAAGATACGGGAGTAGGAAACCTGAACACTGAAGCTTTCTTT. Encoded protein: CASSQDTGVGNLNTEAFF.

V and J are TRBV4-3 and TRBJ2-7; 11 bases are shared with TRBD2. CDR1 is LGHNA and CDR2 is YSLEER in the germline V gene. The CDR3 contains 20 residues. V shed 0 bases, J shed 1 base, and the junction held 14 bases outside the gene matches. Written as DNA, the CDR3 is TGCGCCAGCAGCCAAGAGACTCCCGGCTCTAGCGGGAGGTTTTCCTACGAGCAGTACTTC. It yields the protein CASSQETPGSSGRFSYEQYF.

Note on this clone: The sample contains more than one DNA sequence encoding this CDR3. The chain links TRBV5-1 to TRBJ2-7; TRBD1 matches at 8 bases. The CDR3 loop spans 15 amino acids. V was pared by 0 bases and J by 5 bases, with 7 bases of the junction left unmatched. Germline V CDR1 and CDR2: SGHRS, YFSETQ. CDR3 DNA sequence: TGCGCCAGCAGCTTGGTTGGACAGGGTGTGGACGAGCAGTACTTC. Residues: CASSLVGQGVDEQYF.

The V gene is TRBV5-4, the J gene TRBJ2-5; 7 bases align to TRBD2. The V gene end was trimmed by 0 bases and the J gene end by 2 bases; junction bases not matched to a gene: 4. The germline CDR1 and CDR2 sequences are SGHNT and YYREEE (reference sequence). The CDR3 runs to 15 residues. The CDR3 DNA follows: TGTGCCAGCAGCTTGGTGGTAGCGGGTCAAGAGACCCAGTACTTC. Protein sequence: CASSLVVAGQETQYF. Full variable domain (outside the CDR3, taken from reference TRBV5-4 and TRBJ2-5): ETGVTQSPTHLIKTRGQQVTLRCSSQSGHNTVSWYQQALGQGPQFIFQYYREEENGRGNFPPRFSGLQFPNYSSELNVNALELDDSALYLCASSLVVAGQETQYFGPGTRLLVL.

This clone has a handful of counts. V usage is TRBV7-2 and J usage is TRBJ1-4; a weak D match, TRBD1 (5 bases). The germline CDR1 and CDR2 sequences are SGHTA and FQGNSA. V shed 5 bases and J shed 3 bases, with 13 bases lying between them. CDR3 size: 15 residues. CDR3 sequence (DNA): TGTGCCAGCAGCGGGTCTTGGGGCTCTAATGAAAAACTGTTTTTT. This codes for CASSGSWGSNEKLFF. The full variable domain, in which reference TRBV7-2 and TRBJ1-4 provide the parts outside the CDR3, is GAGVSQSPSNKVTEKGKDVELRCDPISGHTALYWYRQSLGQGLEFLIYFQGNSAPDKSGLPSDRFSAERTGGSVSTLTIQRTQQEDSAVYLCASSGSWGSNEKLFFGSGTQLSVL.

This chain links TRBV19 with TRBJ2-2, with unresolved D. The CDR3 extends over 13 amino acids. Germline V gives CDR1 LNHDA, CDR2 SQIVND (reference sequence). V was trimmed by 4 bases and J by 6 bases, leaving 9 bases between them. CDR3 nucleotides: TGTGCCAGTAGTAGAGACATTGCCGGGGAGCTGTTTTTT. This sequence encodes CASSRDIAGELFF.

The chain links TRBV29-1 to TRBJ2-1, with D possibly matching TRBD2 (6 bases). V dropped 3 bases and J dropped 3 bases, with 12 bases sitting between them. This CDR3 is built from 14 residues. Germline lookup yields CDR1 SQVTM and CDR2 ANQGSEA. CDR3 amino acids: CSVDRGMGYNEQFF. The CDR3 DNA follows: TGCAGCGTTGATCGGGGGATGGGCTACAATGAGCAGTTCTTC.

The chain joins TRBV5-1 to TRBJ2-5; tentative D call: TRBD1 (5 bases). Between the trimmed V and J ends, which lost 0 bases and 0 bases, there was a span of 12 bases. This CDR3 has 16 amino acids. The germline CDR1 and CDR2 sequences are SGHRS and YFSETQ. CDR3 protein: CASSLALGAYQETQYF. For the CDR3, the DNA is TGCGCCAGCAGCTTGGCTTTAGGGGCGTACCAAGAGACCCAGTACTTC. The complete variable domain, with remaining parts taken from reference TRBV5-1 and TRBJ2-5, reads KAGVTQTPRYLIKTRGQQVTLSCSPISGHRSVSWYQQTPGQGLQFLFEYFSETQRNKGNFPGRFSGRQFSNSRSEMNVSTLELGDSALYLCASSLALGAYQETQYFGPGTRLLVL.